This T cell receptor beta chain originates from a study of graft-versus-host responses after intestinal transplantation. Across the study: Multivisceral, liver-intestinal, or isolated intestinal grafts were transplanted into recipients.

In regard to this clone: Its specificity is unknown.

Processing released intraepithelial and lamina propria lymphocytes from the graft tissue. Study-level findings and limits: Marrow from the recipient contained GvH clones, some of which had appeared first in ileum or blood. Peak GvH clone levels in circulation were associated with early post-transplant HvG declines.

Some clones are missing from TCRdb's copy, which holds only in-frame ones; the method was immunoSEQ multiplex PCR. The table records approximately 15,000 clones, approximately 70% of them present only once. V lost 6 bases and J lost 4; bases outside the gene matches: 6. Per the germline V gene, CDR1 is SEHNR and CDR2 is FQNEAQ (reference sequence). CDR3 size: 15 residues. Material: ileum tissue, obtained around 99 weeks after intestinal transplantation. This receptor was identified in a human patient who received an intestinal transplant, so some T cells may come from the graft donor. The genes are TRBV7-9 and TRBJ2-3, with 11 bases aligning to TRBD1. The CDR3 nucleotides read TGTGCCAGCAGGCCCGGGACAGGGGGATCAGATACGCAGTATTTT. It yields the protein CASRPGTGGSDTQYF.